This T cell receptor beta chain was recorded in a study of T cells in Graves' hyperthyroidism and ophthalmopathy. The CDR3 regions of TCR beta were amplified from RNA transcripts. Using the HTBI primer set, a first-round RT-PCR was run on the TCR CDR3. TCRdb re-called the multiplex PCR reads with MiXCR, one entry per CDR3 protein. The sample lists 490,000 or so distinct CDR3 sequences, approximately 20% occurring once. This clonotype showed up many times. This CDR3 has 13 residues. The V gene's germline CDR1 is GTSNPN and CDR2 SVGIG (reference sequence). V was shortened by 8 bases and J by 3 bases, with 14 bases between the two germline ends.

Material for sequencing was blood. The sequence was obtained from a middle-aged man with Graves' ophthalmopathy. V and J are TRBV30 and TRBJ2-4, with D maybe TRBD2 (6 bases). This CDR3 is CALVGGFKNIQYF. CDR3 bases: TGTGCCCTGGTGGGGGGATTCAAAAACATTCAGTACTTC. The complete variable domain, with remaining parts taken from reference TRBV30 and TRBJ2-4, reads SQTIHQWPATLVQPVGSPLSLECTVEGTSNPNLYWYRQAAGRGLQLLFYSVGIGQISSEVPQNLSASRPQDRQFILSSKKLLLSDSGFYLCALVGGFKNIQYFGAGTRLSVL.